This T cell receptor (beta chain) was retrieved from a study of blood T cell repertoires in COVID-19. Study summary: The United States, Italy and Spain provided the acute and convalescent COVID-19 samples. Sources were T cells, B-cell-depleted T cells, or PBMCs; the material itself was cDNA or gDNA.

The CDR3 loop spans 16 amino acids. Trimming stripped 5 bases from V and 1 base from J, with 17 bases between. Per germline, CDR1 MDHEN and CDR2 SYDVKM. This clone was seen just once. The authors' processing: Scientists estimated how many nucleated cells there were by amplifying reference gene primers. TCRdb keeps only in-frame clones here, not all; method: immunoSEQ multiplex PCR. For V, J and clone size, that table is used; D and trimming come from the DNA. The repertoire holds about 75,000 clones, with approximately 88% as singletons. This receptor was taken from a woman aged 45-59 years with acute or convalescent COVID-19. The J gene is TRBJ1-2, the V gene TRBV28; a possible D gene is TRBD1 (5 bases). Sequenced material: peripheral blood. As DNA, the CDR3 is TGTGCCAGCAGTCCCGTCGGGCAGGGTAATAACTATGGCTACACCTTC. Amino acids: CASSPVGQGNNYGYTF.